Shown below are 2 T cell receptor beta chains from a single sample sequenced in a study of cytomegalovirus exposure and HLA in healthy donors. Researchers ran the PCR with 60 Vbeta and 13 Jbeta primers. The table came from immunoSEQ multiplex PCR; TCRdb's copy has only in-frame clones and leaves some out. The sample consists of roughly 100,000 clones, roughly 12% of them appearing once. The sequenced sample consisted of PBMCs. The origin of the receptors is a man between 40 and 49 years old in good health and CMV-seropositive.

This clone was picked up a small number of times. The rearrangement joins TRBV9 to TRBJ2-7; tentative D call: TRBD2 (5 bases). There are 14 residues in the CDR3. Looked up from germline, CDR1 is SGDLS and CDR2 is YYNGEE. Deletions cut 0 bases from V and 5 bases from J, with 12 bases between. The CDR3 protein is CASSVGGLGDEQYF. The DNA for the CDR3 is TGTGCCAGCAGCGTAGGAGGGTTAGGAGACGAGCAGTACTTC.

This clone showed up just a few times. CDR3 sequence (DNA): TGTGCCAGTAGCAACCTTTTTGGCGGGAGCCAAGAGACCCAGTACTTC. Amino acids: CASSNLFGGSQETQYF. The genes are TRBV19 and TRBJ2-5; 7 nucleotides agree with TRBD2. The germline CDR1 and CDR2 sequences are LNHDA and SQIVND (reference sequence). V was pared by 6 bases and J by 1 base, with 11 bases of the junction left unmatched. CDR3 length: 16 amino acids.